This T cell receptor beta chain originates from a study of blood T cells in healthy people across ages. A second 7 to 11 cycle PCR used barcoded and J-beta primers. TCRdb reprocessed the 5' RACE reads with MiXCR, giving one entry per CDR3 protein. Among 1,300,000 or so distinct CDR3 sequences listed, approximately 59% were seen once. The CDR3 runs to 14 residues. V lost 3 bases and J lost 13, with 19 bases in between. In germline, CDR1 is LGHNA, CDR2 YSLEER. The receptor was derived from a young man in good health. This chain uses TRBV4-3 with TRBJ2-1; D could derive from TRBD1 or TRBD2 (5 bases each). The specimen sequenced was blood. The CDR3 sequence is CASSHTGTSETQFF. In DNA, the CDR3 is TGCGCCAGCAGCCACACCGGGACCTCCGAGACCCAGTTCTTC.